These T cell receptor beta chains were read from a single sample in a study of T cells expressing NK-cell markers. TCRdb reprocessed the 5' RACE reads and keeps a single row for each CDR3 protein, giving no DNA. The repertoire table contains about 460,000 distinct CDR3 sequences. The specimen was blood T cells: a sorted CD56 or NKG2C T cell subset, CD4+ or CD8+ T cells, or bulk PBMC T cells (not recorded which). The receptor set was obtained from a woman aged 50 to 65 in good health. The CDR3 runs from the conserved cysteine through the conserved F or W.

16	TRBV20-1	TRBJ2-1	CSAGRGSGGVWNEQFF
14	TRBV14	TRBJ2-7	CASTRTGRFNEQYF
14	TRBV20-1	TRBJ2-7	CSARTGTTSYEQYF
15	TRBV9	TRBJ2-2	CASSGLAGGTGELFF
13	TRBV3-1	TRBJ1-2	CASNPGGTYGYTF
17	TRBV27	TRBJ2-3	CASRPTFGLGNTDTQYF
16	TRBV24-1	TRBJ2-1	CATSDPQSGGSNEQFF
16	TRBV9	TRBJ2-5	CASSVGSSGRVQTQYF
15	TRBV3-1	TRBJ1-4	CASNPRGKTNEKLFF
17	TRBV11-2	TRBJ2-2	CASSLDLRGPDTGELFF
16	TRBV29-1	TRBJ2-6	CSARDSSSSGANVLTF
17	TRBV24-1	TRBJ2-1	CATSEAGLAGLGNEQFF
17	TRBV5-1	TRBJ2-7	CASSWVAANPSSYEQYF
17	TRBV4-1	TRBJ1-5	CASSQELAGVGNQPQHF
15	TRBV3-1	TRBJ1-2	CASSQGPGAGYGYTF
13	TRBV24-1	TRBJ1-5	CATSRRVNQPQHF
15	TRBV5-1	TRBJ2-5	CASSLERTGWETQYF
16	TRBV5-1	TRBJ1-6	CASGLGERTYNSPLHF
16	TRBV18	TRBJ2-1	CASSLTGTGRYNEQFF
14	TRBV20-1	TRBJ2-3	CSASRAGNTDTQYF
17	TRBV6-6	TRBJ2-1	CASSYHPGLAGVNEQFF
13	TRBV28	TRBJ2-3	CASTHPGRDTQYF
14	TRBV11-2	TRBJ1-1	CASSLWDTYTEAFF
14	TRBV27	TRBJ2-3	CAISKRGPADTQYF
15	TRBV18	TRBJ2-5	CASSPRLAVKETQYF
14	TRBV12-3/TRBV12-4	TRBJ2-1	CASSSQGLNNEQFF
19	TRBV11-3	TRBJ2-1	CASSSQGRFSFGLDNEQFF
14	TRBV6-4	TRBJ1-1	CASPGAEENTEAFF
17	TRBV11-1	TRBJ1-4	CASARGTGLVGDEKLFF
18	TRBV7-3	TRBJ2-6	CASSLTGGGTGGANVLTF
19	TRBV6-2/TRBV6-3	TRBJ2-4	CASSSGLAGGPAAKNIQYF
15	TRBV4-1	TRBJ2-3	CASSQLDLPTDTQYF
16	TRBV5-4	TRBJ2-1	CASSAAVQGTRNEQFF
12	TRBV6-1	TRBJ1-5	CATTGDHQPQHF
12	TRBV15	TRBJ2-2	CATGSGTGELFF
14	TRBV5-1	TRBJ1-2	CASSPLREDYGYTF
13	TRBV5-1	TRBJ1-2	CASRKDNNYGYTF
18	TRBV19	TRBJ2-1	CASNAGTGGLRSYNEQFF
17	TRBV5-5	TRBJ2-2	CASSLEVEGVNTGELFF
19	TRBV24-1	TRBJ1-5	CATSDSRQGTGFGNQPQHF
15	TRBV20-1	TRBJ2-3	CSARENFPGGDTQYF
14	TRBV12-3/TRBV12-4	TRBJ2-5	CASAPGKSQETQYF
14	TRBV29-1	TRBJ1-1	CSVKDRAVGTEAFF